One sample yielded the 10 T cell receptor beta chains listed below, sequenced in a study of human T cells and chemical hapten exposure. TCRdb analysed the RACE reads with MiXCR anew, one entry per CDR3 protein. The data hold some 98,000 distinct CDR3 sequences, with 10% to 12% observed a single time. Described time point: pre-sensitization, week 0. Described treatment: therapeutic diphenylcyclopropenone sensitization with weekly scalp DPC. Sequenced here: whole blood, sampled in connection with sensitization to the hapten diphenylcyclopropenone (DPC). The receptors derive from a woman aged 55-70 years with alopecia areata. Some clones in this sample may be carry-over from other donors' samples.

This clonotype showed up many times. The J gene is TRBJ2-1, the V gene TRBV29-1; D remains ambiguous. The CDR3 spans 10 residues. Germline lookup yields CDR1 SQVTM and CDR2 ANQGSEA. Trimming removed 4 bases from V and 7 bases from J, with 5 bases in between. CDR3 nucleotides: TGCAGCGTTGGTAGAAATGAGCAGTTCTTC. It encodes CSVGRNEQFF.

This clonotype was counted a few times. CDR3 in amino acids: CASSVAPGGNEQFF. CDR3 DNA sequence: TGTGCCAGCAGCGTAGCCCCAGGGGGGAATGAGCAGTTCTTC. The V and J genes are TRBV9 and TRBJ2-1, with D maybe TRBD1 (7 bases). The CDR3 totals 14 residues. V was clipped by 0 bases and J by 7 bases, with 11 bases between them. Germline V gene lookup returns CDR1 SGDLS and CDR2 YYNGEE.

This clonotype was recorded at least ten times. The chain couples TRBV6-5 to TRBJ1-2, with D hard to call. The CDR3 loop spans 15 amino acids. Germline CDR1 and CDR2: MNHEY and SVGAGI. Trimming removed 2 bases from V and 5 bases from J, with 15 bases in between. The CDR3 is CASSYARGQTYGYTF. CDR3 coding DNA: TGTGCCAGCAGTTACGCAAGAGGCCAGACGTATGGCTACACCTTC.

This chain uses TRBV23-1 with TRBJ2-1; maybe TRBD2 (7 bases). TRBV23-1 is labeled an ORF, and its function is uncertain. This CDR3 region has 16 residues. V lost 0 bases, J lost 5 bases, and 14 bases lay in between. The CDR3 nucleotides are TGCGCCAGCAGTCAATCCCGGGGGGCGCCGGACAATGAGCAGTTCTTC. Amino acids: CASSQSRGAPDNEQFF.

The V gene is TRBV27, the J gene TRBJ1-4; D ambiguous. Trimming took off 2 bases at V and 8 bases at J, with 12 bases between the two ends. CDR1 and CDR2 (germline): MNHEY, SMNVEV (reference sequence). The CDR3 is made up of 14 amino acids. As DNA, the CDR3 is TGTGCCAGCAGTTTAGCCCCAATGGGGGAAAAACTGTTTTTT. Its translation: CASSLAPMGEKLFF. The full variable domain, rest sourced from reference TRBV27 and TRBJ1-4, is EAQVTQNPRYLITVTGKKLTVTCSQNMNHEYMSWYRQDPGLGLRQIYYSMNVEVTDKGDVPEGYKVSRKEKRNFPLILESPSPNQTSLYFCASSLAPMGEKLFFGSGTQLSVL.

J is TRBJ2-3 and V is TRBV5-4; either TRBD1 or TRBD2 may fit D (5 bases each). CDR3 length: 17 amino acids. The germline V gene has CDR1 SGHNT and CDR2 YYREEE (reference sequence). Trimming cost V 4 bases and J 5 bases, with 23 bases left between them. CDR3 residues: CASSPPQARGPGDTQYF. In DNA form, the CDR3 reads TGTGCCAGCAGCCCCCCCCAGGCGAGGGGTCCGGGAGATACGCAGTATTTT.

This clonotype showed up just a few times. The chain is built from TRBV30 and TRBJ2-1; no firm D call. This CDR3 is built from 12 residues. Germline V CDR1 and CDR2: GTSNPN, SVGIG (reference sequence). V lost 2 bases and J lost 8, with 10 bases in between. CDR3 nucleotide sequence: TGTGCCTGGAGTTCATTAGACTATGAGCAGTTCTTC. This encodes CAWSSLDYEQFF.

The table lists this clonotype with many counts. V is TRBV6-6 and J is TRBJ1-4; TRBD1 matches at 9 bases. CDR1 is MNHNY and CDR2 is SVGAGI in the germline V gene (reference sequence). The CDR3 loop spans 16 amino acids. V was clipped by 6 bases and J by 8 bases; unmatched bases: 13. CDR3 DNA: TGTGCCAGCAGCCCCTTTCCGGGACAGGGCACGGAAAAACTGTTTTTT. It translates to CASSPFPGQGTEKLFF.

This clonotype has only a few counts. V usage is TRBV13 and J usage is TRBJ2-3; TRBD2 aligns across 14 bases. J was trimmed by 3 bases and V by 5 bases; bases with no gene match: 7. The CDR3 has 17 residues. Germline loops: CDR1 PRHDT, CDR2 FYEKMQ (reference sequence). The CDR3 region has the DNA TGTGCCAGCAGCATAACCGGGACTAGCGGGGGAACAGATACGCAGTATTTT. It translates to CASSITGTSGGTDTQYF.

This clonotype was seen ten or more times. The genes are TRBV5-1 and TRBJ2-7; D is undetermined. Germline V gene data show CDR1 as SGHRS and CDR2 as YFSETQ. The germline V and J ends were trimmed by 0 bases and 4 bases, with 11 bases remaining between them. The CDR3 totals 14 residues. This chain's CDR3 is CASSLGGPLYEQYF. The CDR3 nucleotides are TGCGCCAGCAGCTTGGGTGGACCACTTTACGAGCAGTACTTC.